These 7 T cell receptor beta chains came from one sample sequenced in a study of CD4 T cells in relation to SARS-CoV-2 and coronaviruses. The table came from immunoSEQ multiplex PCR; TCRdb's copy has only in-frame clones and leaves some out. The repertoire holds about 22,000 clones, with 60% to 80% as singletons. Unexposed donor CD4+ T cells date from 2011-2018, before the COVID-19 pandemic. Isolation of CD4+ T cells took place after roughly nine days in culture. These TCRs are of unknown antigen specificity. The sequencing sample was made of CD4+ T cells from PBMCs, cultured in vitro. The receptor source for this set is a human donor in good health.

This clone was counted a few times. V is TRBV7-9 and J is TRBJ1-5; TRBD1 matches 7 bases. Trimming at V came to 4 bases and at J to 2 bases, leaving 5 bases not matched to a gene. The germline gives CDR1 SEHNR, CDR2 FQNEAQ (reference sequence). The CDR3 spans 15 residues. The CDR3: CASSSTGNGNQPQHF. DNA of the CDR3: TGTGCCAGCAGCTCGACAGGGAATGGCAATCAGCCCCAGCATTTT. Complete variable domain (other parts from reference TRBV7-9 and TRBJ1-5): DTGVSQNPRHKITKRGQNVTFRCDPISEHNRLYWYRQTLGQGPEFLTYFQNEAQLEKSRLLSDRFSAERPKGSFSTLEIQRTEQGDSAMYLCASSSTGNGNQPQHFGDGTRLSIL.

The chain combines TRBV6-1 with TRBJ2-7; 8 bases fit TRBD1. The CDR3 totals 17 residues. After removal of 0 bases from V and 5 bases from J, the junction contained 12 bases not matched to a gene. Germline CDR1 reads MNHNS; CDR2 reads SASEGT. Here the CDR3 reads CASSEARARGRENEQYF. As DNA, the CDR3 is TGTGCCAGCAGTGAAGCGCGGGCCAGGGGGCGCGAAAACGAGCAGTACTTC.

CDR3 DNA: TGTGCCACCCGAGGGCTAGCGAGTAACACCGGGGAGCTGTTTTTT. Amino acid sequence: CATRGLASNTGELFF. This sequence joins TRBV10-3 and TRBJ2-2; TRBD2 might be the D (6 bases). V dropped 10 bases and J dropped 2 bases, with 17 bases sitting between them. The germline V gene encodes CDR1 ENHRY and CDR2 SYGVKD. This CDR3 comprises 15 residues.

The genes are TRBV6-2 or TRBV6-3 and TRBJ2-1, with TRBD2 matching over 7 bases. V gave up 2 bases and J gave up 5 bases; unmatched junction bases: 12. This CDR3 contains 17 residues. CDR1 and CDR2 from the germline V gene are MNHEY and SVGEGT. The CDR3 loop reads CASSYRAAGAPNNEQFF. CDR3 DNA sequence: TGTGCCAGCAGTTACCGGGCCGCGGGAGCCCCGAACAATGAGCAGTTCTTC.

This chain joins TRBV4-3 and TRBJ2-7, with D perhaps matching TRBD1 or TRBD2 (5 bases each). The CDR3 consists of 13 residues. CDR1 and CDR2 (germline): LGHNA, YSLEER. The V end lost 3 bases, the J end lost 7 bases, and 13 bases lay between the germline ends. CDR3 nucleotide sequence: TGCGCCAGCAGCCAGGAGACTTGGGGGGAGCAGTACTTC. It specifies CASSQETWGEQYF.

V is TRBV4-2 and J is TRBJ2-3; 7 nucleotides line up with TRBD2. The CDR3 consists of 17 residues. The germline V gene encodes CDR1 LGHNA and CDR2 YNFKEQ. V lost 2 bases, J lost 3 bases, and 11 bases stayed unmatched. As DNA, the CDR3 is TGTGCCAGCAGCCAAACCTTATGGCGGGAGCGGACAGATACGCAGTATTTT. Translation: CASSQTLWRERTDTQYF.

This chain links TRBV9 with TRBJ2-1; D is perhaps TRBD2 (6 bases). Germline loops: CDR1 SGDLS, CDR2 YYNGEE. This CDR3 comprises 14 residues. V lost 3 bases and J lost 5, with 12 bases in between. DNA of the CDR3: TGTGCCAGCAGCGCGACTAGGCCGGACAATGAGCAGTTCTTC. It yields the protein CASSATRPDNEQFF.